The 5 T cell receptor beta chains reported below all come from one sample, sequenced in a study of shared clonotypes between healthy human individuals (dated by TCRdb to 2018 to 2020). The library was produced with the immunoSEQ multiplex PCR assay. TCRdb took this table from immuneACCESS and kept in-frame rearrangements with V and J called. Such tables lack part of the clones; where checked against another copy, unresolved V genes explain under half of the gap, and the rest is unexplained. The sample records some 650,000 clones, less than 98% of which are singletons. The top ten clonotypes cover 0.057% of the sample. Source material: naive CD4+ T cells sorted from blood. The cell subset or site label corresponds to: CD45RA+ positively selected. The receptors derive from a woman aged 30 to 39 in good health.

The V and J genes are TRBV7-3 and TRBJ2-3; the match to TRBD2 covers 9 bases. This CDR3 has 15 amino acids. Trimming took 5 bases from V and 8 from J; bases not matched to a gene: 11. Germline CDR1 reads SGHTA; CDR2 reads FQGTGA. The CDR3 DNA follows: TGTGCCAGCAGCCGCATAGCGGGAGTTAGTGGTACGCAGTATTTT. It specifies CASSRIAGVSGTQYF.

The rearrangement uses TRBV5-1 and TRBJ2-5, with D possibly called TRBD1 or TRBD2 (6 bases each). Germline V lookup: CDR1 SGHRS, CDR2 YFSETQ. V shed 6 bases and J shed 2 bases, with 17 bases lying between them. The CDR3 has 15 amino acids. The CDR3: CASMGGRLGQETQYF. The CDR3 DNA sequence: TGCGCCAGCATGGGGGGCAGGCTTGGGCAAGAGACCCAGTACTTC.

The rearrangement links TRBV7-8 to TRBJ2-1; 7 nucleotides match TRBD1. The CDR3 spans 17 residues. The V gene end was trimmed by 5 bases and the J gene end by 4 bases; junction bases not matched to a gene: 14. Germline V gives CDR1 SGHVS, CDR2 FQNEAQ. The CDR3 here is CASSRSLAGTEYNEQFF. As DNA, the CDR3 is TGTGCCAGCAGCCGTAGCCTCGCCGGGACAGAGTACAATGAGCAGTTCTTC.

The chain recombines TRBV5-1 with TRBJ2-5; 11 positions agree with TRBD2. The CDR3 contains 14 residues. Germline CDR1 reads SGHRS; CDR2 reads YFSETQ. Unmatched junction bases numbered 5, after V lost 7 bases and J lost 3 bases. This CDR3 is CASRLLAGEETQYF. The CDR3 DNA sequence: TGCGCCAGCCGACTACTAGCGGGAGAAGAGACCCAGTACTTC.

V gene TRBV2 combines with J gene TRBJ1-1; 7 bases are shared with TRBD1. The germline gives CDR1 SNHLY, CDR2 FYNNEI. The V and J ends lost 5 bases and 4 bases, in that order; junction bases with no gene match: 10. The CDR3 covers 15 residues. The CDR3 bases are TGTGCCAGCAGTTTTCAGGGGGTTGAGACCACTGAAGCTTTCTTT. This codes for CASSFQGVETTEAFF.